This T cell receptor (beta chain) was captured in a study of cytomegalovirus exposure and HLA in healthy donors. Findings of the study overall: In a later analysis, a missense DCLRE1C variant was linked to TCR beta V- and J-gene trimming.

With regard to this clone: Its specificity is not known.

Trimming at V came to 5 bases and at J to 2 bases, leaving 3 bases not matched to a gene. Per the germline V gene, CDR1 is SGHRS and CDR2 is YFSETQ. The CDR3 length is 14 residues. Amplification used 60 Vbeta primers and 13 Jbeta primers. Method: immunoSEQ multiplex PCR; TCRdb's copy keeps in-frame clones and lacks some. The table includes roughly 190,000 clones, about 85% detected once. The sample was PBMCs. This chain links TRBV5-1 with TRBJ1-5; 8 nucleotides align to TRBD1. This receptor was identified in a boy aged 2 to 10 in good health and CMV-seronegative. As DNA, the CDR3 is TGCGCCAGCAGACAGGGGGTCGGCAATCAGCCCCAGCATTTT. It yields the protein CASRQGVGNQPQHF.